Following are 11 T cell receptor beta chains from one sample sequenced in a study of early T cells in non-severe SARS-CoV-2 infection (dated by TCRdb to about 2021). Preparation of the library involved 5' RACE. Sequencing was carried out with a NextSeq 500. Using fastp at Q25 and MiXCR, TCRdb reprocessed the public reads and kept productive beta chains. A single entry per CDR3 protein holds the most common genes and DNA from its merged rows. Recorded for this sample are 65,000 to 95,000 distinct CDR3 sequences; around 14% of them occurred a single time. The top ten constitute 9.5% to 13% of the sample. Sequenced material: whole blood. Receptors originate from an adult who was a healthcare worker with PCR-confirmed SARS-CoV-2 infection or an uninfected control (not recorded which).

This CDR3 is CASTLVAYYGYTF. The CDR3 nucleotides are TGTGCCAGCACGTTAGTTGCTTACTATGGCTACACCTTC. The chain links TRBV2 to TRBJ1-2; D call uncertain. Germline V CDR1 and CDR2: SNHLY, FYNNEI. The CDR3 is 13 amino acids. Trimming pared 7 bases from V and 3 bases from J, leaving 12 bases between.

The rearrangement joins TRBV20-1 to TRBJ2-3; D remains unclear. CDR1 is DFQATT and CDR2 is SNEGSKA in the germline V gene (reference sequence). Trimming pared 1 base from V and 4 bases from J, leaving 6 bases between. CDR3 length: 12 residues. The CDR3 loop is CSARGSADTQYF. In DNA, the CDR3 is TGCAGTGCTAGAGGCTCGGCAGATACGCAGTATTTT.

This clonotype has a count of ten or more. The J gene is TRBJ2-7, the V gene TRBV6-1, with unresolved D. Trimming left V 5 bases short and J 5 bases short, with 19 bases between. This CDR3 comprises 15 residues. The germline V gene has CDR1 MNHNS and CDR2 SASEGT. CDR3 sequence: CASSTPLVAVNEQYF. The CDR3 nucleotides are TGTGCCAGCAGTACCCCCTTGGTTGCGGTAAACGAGCAGTACTTC.

The V call is TRBV9, the J call TRBJ1-2; D is ambiguous. The CDR3 runs to 11 residues. The germline V gene encodes CDR1 SGDLS and CDR2 YYNGEE. Between the trimmed V and J ends, which lost 7 bases and 4 bases, there was a span of 8 bases. The CDR3 reads CASARIYGYTF. The CDR3 DNA sequence: TGTGCCAGCGCCAGGATCTATGGCTACACCTTC.

This chain joins TRBV27 and TRBJ2-1; a possible D gene is TRBD1 (6 bases). Germline V gene data show CDR1 as MNHEY and CDR2 as SMNVEV (reference sequence). The CDR3 contains 16 residues. Trimming cost V 5 bases and J 0 bases, with 14 bases left between them. CDR3 region: CASSASGTISYNEQFF. The CDR3 DNA sequence: TGTGCCAGCAGTGCCTCTGGGACAATCTCCTACAATGAGCAGTTCTTC.

This clonotype has just a few counts. This chain uses TRBV10-3 with TRBJ2-2, with D possibly being TRBD1 or TRBD2 (5 bases each). V was pared by 10 bases and J by 2 bases, with 14 bases between. The CDR3 runs to 14 residues. Germline CDR1 and CDR2: ENHRY and SYGVKD. The CDR3 region has the DNA TGTGCCACGGGACGAGGATTTAACACCGGGGAGCTGTTTTTT. Its translation is CATGRGFNTGELFF.

The chain combines TRBV20-1 with TRBJ2-1, with 12 bases that match TRBD2. Unmatched junction bases numbered 10, after V lost 2 bases and J lost 8 bases. Germline V gene sequence: CDR1 DFQATT, CDR2 SNEGSKA (reference sequence). This CDR3 comprises 16 residues. The CDR3, as DNA: TGCAGTGCTAGATCGGGACTAGCGGGTCTAATCGATGAGCAGTTCTTC. Translating it yields CSARSGLAGLIDEQFF.

In its sample, this clonotype was seen a few times. The CDR3 DNA is TGTGCCAGCAGGGACAGGGCTCTCGGAGGTAAGGAGAACACTGAAGCTTTCTTT. It specifies CASRDRALGGKENTEAFF. The chain links TRBV6-2 or TRBV6-3 to TRBJ1-1; 8 bases align to TRBD1. This CDR3 region has 18 residues. J was trimmed by 1 base and V by 6 bases; bases with no gene match: 16. The V gene's germline CDR1 is MNHEY and CDR2 SVGEGT.

This clonotype was counted many times. The J gene is TRBJ2-5, the V gene TRBV20-1; D tentatively fits TRBD1 or TRBD2 (5 bases each). Per germline, CDR1 DFQATT and CDR2 SNEGSKA (reference sequence). The V and J ends lost 1 base and 1 base respectively, with 10 bases between them. The CDR3 has 14 amino acids. The CDR3 spells CSARGGGPQETQYF. In DNA form, the CDR3 reads TGCAGTGCTAGAGGGGGCGGGCCCCAAGAGACCCAGTACTTC.

This clonotype showed up just a few times. The genes are TRBV5-1 and TRBJ1-1; 8 bases map to TRBD1. This CDR3 contains 13 residues. Germline CDR1 is SGHRS and CDR2 is YFSETQ. Trimming removed 4 bases from V and 7 bases from J; junction bases left unmatched: 6. CDR3 bases: TGCGCCAGCAGCGTTACAGGGGGACTTGAAGCTTTCTTT. Protein product: CASSVTGGLEAFF. The entire variable domain, with the rest obtained from reference TRBV5-1 and TRBJ1-1, is as follows: KAGVTQTPRYLIKTRGQQVTLSCSPISGHRSVSWYQQTPGQGLQFLFEYFSETQRNKGNFPGRFSGRQFSNSRSEMNVSTLELGDSALYLCASSVTGGLEAFFGQGTRLTVV.

This clonotype was picked up a small number of times. The V gene is TRBV18, the J gene TRBJ2-7; TRBD1 aligns across 10 bases. From germline, CDR1 is KGHSH and CDR2 LQKENI. This CDR3 is 15 amino acids long. Trimming at V came to 5 bases and at J to 5 bases, leaving 9 bases not matched to a gene. The CDR3 is CASSRLRDRGNEQYF. The CDR3 bases are TGTGCCAGCTCAAGACTCCGGGACAGGGGAAACGAGCAGTACTTC. Combining the CDR3 with reference TRBV18 and TRBJ2-7 gives the whole variable domain NAGVMQNPRHLVRRRGQEARLRCSPMKGHSHVYWYRQLPEEGLKFMVYLQKENIIDESGMPKERFSAEFPKEGPSILRIQQVVRGDSAAYFCASSRLRDRGNEQYFGPGTRLTVT.